These 16 T cell receptor beta chains were sequenced from one sample in a study of T-cell memory formation after mild COVID-19. TCRdb redid the calling of the 5' RACE reads with MiXCR, one entry per CDR3 protein. The table has more than 75,000 distinct CDR3 sequences, nearly 25% seen once. Sequenced sample: PBMCs or a T cell subset sorted from them (not recorded which). These receptors were collected from a man younger than 35 who had mild COVID-19 (a few samples of this study predate the infection). Cell type and time point are not known.

This chain links TRBV4-2 with TRBJ2-1; D gene ambiguous. Germline-derived CDR1 and CDR2 are LGHNA and YNFKEQ. This CDR3 spans 13 amino acids. V was pared by 3 bases and J by 7 bases, with 10 bases between. CDR3 residues: CASSQGIRNEQFF. The CDR3 nucleotides read TGTGCCAGCAGCCAGGGCATACGAAATGAGCAGTTCTTC.

This clonotype came up many times. This chain uses TRBV5-1 with TRBJ1-1; no firm D call. Germline CDR1 reads SGHRS; CDR2 reads YFSETQ. The CDR3 is 15 amino acids. The V end lost 1 base, the J end lost 0 bases, and 10 bases lay between the germline ends. CDR3 sequence (DNA): TGCGCCAGCAGCTTGTCCATCGCCATGAACACTGAAGCTTTCTTT. Its translation: CASSLSIAMNTEAFF.

The J gene is TRBJ2-7, the V gene TRBV4-1; D is undetermined. Germline CDR1 reads MGHRA; CDR2 reads YSYEKL. The CDR3 totals 14 residues. V was trimmed by 0 bases and J by 3 bases, leaving 9 bases between them. In DNA form, the CDR3 reads TGCGCCAGCAGCCAAGATGTTGGAAACTACGAGCAGTACTTC. Its translation: CASSQDVGNYEQYF.

This clonotype was seen a handful of times. The chain carries TRBV29-1 and TRBJ2-3; D possibly matches TRBD1 or TRBD2 (5 bases each). CDR3 size: 13 residues. CDR1 and CDR2 from the germline V gene are SQVTM and ANQGSEA. Trimming removed 8 bases from V and 2 bases from J, with 14 bases in between. DNA of the CDR3: TGCAGCCCCCGGGACGGAAACACAGATACGCAGTATTTT. Protein product: CSPRDGNTDTQYF.

This clonotype has a handful of counts. V usage is TRBV29-1 and J usage is TRBJ2-4; 8 bases line up with TRBD2. The CDR3 covers 14 residues. Germline loops: CDR1 SQVTM, CDR2 ANQGSEA. With V trimmed by 6 bases and J by 7 bases, 11 bases remained unmatched. CDR3 sequence: CSVAGAGLGNIQYF. DNA of the CDR3: TGCAGCGTGGCCGGGGCGGGACTAGGGAACATTCAGTACTTC.

This clonotype was detected only a few times. V is TRBV7-9 and J is TRBJ2-3, with D possibly being TRBD1 or TRBD2 (5 bases each). The CDR3 runs 13 residues. Germline CDR1 SEHNR, CDR2 FQNEAQ (reference sequence). The V gene lost 11 bases and the J gene lost 6 bases, with 18 bases spanning the gap. The CDR3 sequence: CAGIQWGKDTQYF. DNA of the CDR3: TGTGCCGGCATCCAGTGGGGGAAGGATACGCAGTATTTT. Drawing the rest from reference TRBV7-9 and TRBJ2-3, the complete variable domain is DTGVSQNPRHKITKRGQNVTFRCDPISEHNRLYWYRQTLGQGPEFLTYFQNEAQLEKSRLLSDRFSAERPKGSFSTLEIQRTEQGDSAMYLCAGIQWGKDTQYFGPGTRLTVL.

This chain links TRBV7-9 with TRBJ2-7; no clear D gene. This CDR3 is built from 13 residues. CDR1 SEHNR and CDR2 FQNEAQ come from the germline V gene (reference sequence). Trimming removed 5 bases at V and 5 bases at J, with 13 bases between. CDR3 DNA: TGTGCCAGCAGCCGACCCTTGGCGGACGAGCAGTACTTC. Encoded protein: CASSRPLADEQYF.

There are a few counts of this clonotype. The CDR3 spells CASSIGNQETQYF. The CDR3 DNA follows: TGTGCCAGTAGTATCGGGAACCAAGAGACCCAGTACTTC. The chain recombines TRBV19 with TRBJ2-5, with a weak D call TRBD2 (5 bases). CDR3 size: 13 residues. Trimming pared 3 bases from V and 0 bases from J, leaving 5 bases between. Per the germline V gene, CDR1 is LNHDA and CDR2 is SQIVND (reference sequence).

The chain couples TRBV6-1 to TRBJ2-7; 11 bases are a match to TRBD2. Germline assignment: CDR1 MNHNS and CDR2 SASEGT. The CDR3 covers 15 residues. The V segment lost 5 bases and the J segment 5 bases; nucleotides outside the gene matches: 8. CDR3 nucleotides: TGTGCCAGCAGTTTGTCTAGCGGGGGGAGTGACGAGCAGTACTTC. This sequence encodes CASSLSSGGSDEQYF.

This clonotype rates as medium-sized. This rearrangement joins TRBV13 to TRBJ1-1; D gene unclear. V shed 0 bases and J shed 13 bases, with 18 bases lying between them. The CDR3 runs 14 residues. Per the germline V gene, CDR1 is PRHDT and CDR2 is FYEKMQ (reference sequence). The CDR3 sequence: CASSLGLMRRVDFF. DNA for the CDR3: TGTGCCAGCAGCTTAGGCCTAATGAGGAGGGTCGATTTCTTT.

The chain links TRBV12-3 or TRBV12-4 to TRBJ1-2; D ambiguous. This CDR3 is built from 14 residues. V lost 4 bases and J 3 bases, leaving 12 bases between the germline ends. CDR3 DNA: TGTGCCAGCAGTTACACCCGGAGGGACTATGGCTACACCTTC. Protein: CASSYTRRDYGYTF.

V gene TRBV7-9 combines with J gene TRBJ2-1; TRBD1 agrees at 8 bases. V dropped 1 base and J dropped 7; count of bases not matched to a gene: 15. Looked up from germline, CDR1 is SEHNR and CDR2 is FQNEAQ (reference sequence). The CDR3 consists of 18 residues. CDR3 DNA sequence: TGTGCCAGCAGCTTAGAGAGGGTGGACAGGGCTTTCCGGAATGAGCAGTTCTTC. The encoded protein is CASSLERVDRAFRNEQFF.

At least ten counts were recorded for this clonotype. V usage is TRBV20-1 and J usage is TRBJ2-5, with 8 bases that match TRBD1. The V gene end was trimmed by 6 bases and the J gene end by 7 bases; junction bases not matched to a gene: 16. The CDR3 runs to 15 residues. The V gene's germline CDR1 is DFQATT and CDR2 SNEGSKA (reference sequence). The CDR3 spells CSANSRDRPFRTQYF. The DNA for the CDR3 is TGCAGTGCAAATTCCCGGGACAGGCCCTTCAGGACCCAGTACTTC.

The CDR3 protein is CAPMGVGPSYEQYV. The CDR3 nucleotides are TGTGCCCCTATGGGGGTCGGACCCTCCTACGAGCAGTACGTC. The rearrangement uses TRBV9 and TRBJ2-7; D might be TRBD1 or TRBD2, each matching 5 bases. CDR1 is SGDLS and CDR2 is YYNGEE in the germline V gene. This CDR3 contains 14 residues. Trimming stripped 10 bases from V and 0 bases from J, with 17 bases between.

A few counts support this clonotype. The V and J genes are TRBV7-8 and TRBJ2-3; D uncertain. Germline CDR1 SGHVS, CDR2 FQNEAQ. The V end was cut by 1 base, the J end by 4 bases, with 6 bases between. The CDR3 spans 13 residues. Here the CDR3 reads CASSLVRADTQYF. The CDR3, as DNA: TGTGCCAGCAGCTTAGTCAGAGCAGATACGCAGTATTTT.

The genes are TRBV10-3 and TRBJ1-2, with D possibly TRBD1 on 6 matching bases. Germline CDR1 is ENHRY and CDR2 is SYGVKD. The CDR3 is 16 residues long. V was trimmed by 10 bases and J by 4 bases, leaving 25 bases between them. The DNA for the CDR3 is TGTGCCAGTGAGCGGTGGAGGGGCCAGACAGGCTATGGCTACACCTTC. This encodes CASERWRGQTGYGYTF.